Each of the 4 T cell receptor beta chains below was sequenced from the same sample in a study of T-cell memory formation after mild COVID-19. TCRdb reprocessed the 5' RACE reads with MiXCR, giving one entry per CDR3 protein. Of 380,000 or so distinct CDR3 sequences listed, approximately 15% are singletons. Sequenced: PBMCs or a T cell subset sorted from them (not recorded which). These TCRs come from a man aged 18 to 30 who had mild COVID-19 (a few samples of this study predate the infection). Cell type and time point are not known.

The chain has TRBV7-9 and TRBJ1-2; the match to TRBD1 covers 9 bases. With 4 bases clipped from V and 6 bases from J, the junction kept 12 bases outside the gene matches. Germline CDR1 is SEHNR and CDR2 is FQNEAQ (reference sequence). This CDR3 contains 16 residues. The CDR3 sequence is CASSSGWTGVFNGYTF. CDR3 nucleotides: TGTGCCAGCAGCTCCGGCTGGACAGGGGTATTTAATGGCTACACCTTC.

In this sample, this clonotype turned up a few times. The CDR3 is CASSERQGYTYGYTF. For the CDR3, the DNA is TGTGCCAGCAGTGAGAGACAGGGTTATACCTATGGCTACACCTTC. The rearrangement uses TRBV2 and TRBJ1-2; TRBD1 matches 7 bases. V lost 3 bases and J lost 4; bases outside the gene matches: 8. The CDR3 consists of 15 residues. CDR1 and CDR2 from the germline V gene are SNHLY and FYNNEI.

This clonotype was detected a few times. The chain combines TRBV6-2 or TRBV6-3 with TRBJ2-3; possibly TRBD2 for D (5 bases). Looked up from germline, CDR1 is MNHEY and CDR2 is SVGEGT. CDR3 length equals 13 residues. V lost 8 bases to trimming and J lost 7 bases, with 16 bases between them. This CDR3 reads CASSRTEAYTQYF. The DNA for the CDR3 is TGTGCCAGCTCTCGGACGGAGGCCTATACGCAGTATTTT.

The chain has TRBV6-2 or TRBV6-3 and TRBJ1-6, with a tentative D call TRBD1 (5 bases). This CDR3 comprises 16 residues. Germline-derived CDR1 and CDR2 are MNHEY and SVGEGT. V lost 2 bases and J 7 bases, leaving 15 bases between the germline ends. CDR3 DNA sequence: TGTGCCAGCAGTTACGGACACCGGCTGACCAATTCACCCCTCCACTTT. Residues: CASSYGHRLTNSPLHF.